These T cell receptor beta chains were read from a single sample in a study of cytomegalovirus exposure and HLA in healthy donors. The method was immunoSEQ multiplex PCR; TCRdb's version includes in-frame clones alone and lacks a portion of them. The data contain approximately 70,000 clones, about 74% of them seen just once; the ten biggest clones take up around 10%. The sample consisted of PBMCs. All receptors come from a human donor in good health. Each CDR3 is given with its conserved first and last residue. D genes are given only for firm matches. For some rows the clone size is stated as once, few or many, or as a class when expanded; others skip it.

D gene: .; clone size: .; J gene: TRBJ1-3; V gene: TRBV4-1; CDR3 protein: CASSHPITTGLSGNTIYF; CDR3 DNA: TGCGCCAGCAGCCATCCAATCACAACAGGGCTCTCTGGAAACACCATATATTTT
D gene: .; clone size: few; J gene: TRBJ1-2; V gene: TRBV30; CDR3 protein: CAWKPSPLLSYGYTF; CDR3 DNA: TGTGCCTGGAAACCGTCCCCCCTTCTTAGCTATGGCTACACCTTC
D gene: TRBD1; clone size: .; J gene: TRBJ2-5; V gene: TRBV4-1; CDR3 protein: CASSQVGTGRETQYF; CDR3 DNA: TGCGCCAGCAGCCAAGTTGGGACAGGTCGAGAGACCCAGTACTTC
D gene: .; clone size: .; J gene: TRBJ1-1; V gene: TRBV6-5; CDR3 protein: CASSRYSGNTEAFF; CDR3 DNA: TGTGCCAGCAGCCGATACTCGGGAAACACTGAGGCTTTCTTT
D gene: TRBD1; clone size: .; J gene: TRBJ2-7; V gene: TRBV19; CDR3 protein: CASSTRGQGAGHEQYF; CDR3 DNA: TGTGCCAGTAGTACCCGCGGACAGGGGGCAGGCCACGAGCAGTACTTC
D gene: .; clone size: once; J gene: TRBJ2-5; V gene: TRBV7-2; CDR3 protein: CASSLLSGSSVTQYF; CDR3 DNA: TGTGCCAGCAGCTTATTATCTGGGAGTTCGGTGACCCAGTACTTC
D gene: TRBD1; clone size: few; J gene: TRBJ2-7; V gene: TRBV6-6; CDR3 protein: CASGTGTGFIEQYF; CDR3 DNA: TGTGCCAGCGGGACAGGGACAGGGTTTATCGAGCAGTACTTC
D gene: TRBD1; clone size: .; J gene: TRBJ1-2; V gene: TRBV30; CDR3 protein: CAWRGTGGYGYTF; CDR3 DNA: TGTGCCTGGAGGGGGACAGGGGGCTATGGCTACACCTTC
D gene: .; clone size: .; J gene: TRBJ2-7; V gene: TRBV5-1; CDR3 protein: CASSWGDSSYEQYF; CDR3 DNA: TGCGCCAGCAGCTGGGGGGACAGCTCCTACGAGCAGTACTTC
D gene: .; clone size: few; J gene: TRBJ1-5; V gene: TRBV18; CDR3 protein: CASSPTVNQPQHF; CDR3 DNA: TGTGCCAGCTCACCAACGGTCAATCAGCCCCAGCATTTT
D gene: TRBD2; clone size: .; J gene: TRBJ2-1; V gene: TRBV7-3; CDR3 protein: CASSLTRPGLAGGGNEQFF; CDR3 DNA: TGTGCCAGCAGCTTAACCCGCCCGGGACTAGCGGGAGGGGGCAATGAGCAGTTCTTC
D gene: TRBD2; clone size: few; J gene: TRBJ2-2; V gene: TRBV6-1; CDR3 protein: CASSPGTSVPGELFF; CDR3 DNA: TGTGCCAGCAGTCCCGGGACTAGCGTTCCCGGGGAGCTGTTTTTT
D gene: .; clone size: .; J gene: TRBJ2-1; V gene: TRBV6-1; CDR3 protein: CASTRGSSYNEQFF; CDR3 DNA: TGTGCCAGTACAAGGGGGTCCTCCTACAATGAGCAGTTCTTC
D gene: TRBD1; clone size: once; J gene: TRBJ1-1; V gene: TRBV11-1; CDR3 protein: CASSLVHRGSPEAFF; CDR3 DNA: TGTGCCAGCAGCTTAGTACACAGGGGGTCCCCTGAAGCTTTCTTT
D gene: TRBD1; clone size: .; J gene: TRBJ2-4; V gene: TRBV9; CDR3 protein: CASSAGQGLNIQYF; CDR3 DNA: TGTGCCAGCAGCGCCGGACAGGGTTTAAACATTCAGTACTTC
D gene: .; clone size: .; J gene: TRBJ2-1; V gene: TRBV19; CDR3 protein: CASSLYRGSSYYNEQFF; CDR3 DNA: TGTGCCAGTAGTCTCTACCGCGGTTCTTCCTATTACAATGAGCAGTTCTTC
D gene: .; clone size: .; J gene: TRBJ1-1; V gene: TRBV5-1; CDR3 protein: CASSFPAGSTEAFF; CDR3 DNA: TGCGCCAGCAGCTTCCCAGCGGGAAGCACTGAAGCTTTCTTT
D gene: .; clone size: .; J gene: TRBJ2-1; V gene: TRBV13; CDR3 protein: CASSPSSYNEQFF; CDR3 DNA: TGTGCCAGCAGCCCGAGCTCCTACAATGAGCAGTTCTTC
D gene: .; clone size: .; J gene: TRBJ1-2; V gene: TRBV6-5; CDR3 protein: CASSSLTGLVYGYTF; CDR3 DNA: TGTGCCAGCAGTAGCCTAACAGGGCTCGTCTATGGCTACACCTTC
D gene: TRBD1; clone size: .; J gene: TRBJ2-1; V gene: TRBV27; CDR3 protein: CASLTGGSHNEQFF; CDR3 DNA: TGTGCCAGCCTTACAGGGGGCTCCCACAATGAGCAGTTCTTC
D gene: TRBD1; clone size: .; J gene: TRBJ1-5; V gene: TRBV5-6; CDR3 protein: CASSLGTGGMGPQHF; CDR3 DNA: TGTGCCAGCAGCTTGGGGACAGGAGGAATGGGACCCCAGCATTTT
D gene: TRBD2; clone size: .; J gene: TRBJ2-7; V gene: TRBV5-4; CDR3 protein: CASSLAGLGFSYEQYF; CDR3 DNA: TGTGCCAGCAGCTTAGCGGGACTAGGGTTCTCCTACGAGCAGTACTTC
D gene: TRBD1; clone size: .; J gene: TRBJ2-2; V gene: TRBV5-6; CDR3 protein: CASSADRGLVTGELFF; CDR3 DNA: TGTGCCAGCAGCGCTGACAGGGGGCTCGTCACCGGGGAGCTGTTTTTT
D gene: .; clone size: .; J gene: TRBJ2-1; V gene: TRBV27; CDR3 protein: CASSSPRLHEQFF; CDR3 DNA: TGTGCCAGCAGTTCCCCCCGACTCCACGAGCAGTTCTTC
D gene: TRBD1; clone size: .; J gene: TRBJ1-2; V gene: TRBV28; CDR3 protein: CASSSPRQGDYGYTF; CDR3 DNA: TGTGCCAGCAGCTCTCCACGACAGGGGGACTATGGCTACACCTTC
D gene: .; clone size: .; J gene: TRBJ2-6; V gene: TRBV30; CDR3 protein: CAWSYRDSGANVLTF; CDR3 DNA: TGTGCCTGGAGTTACAGGGATTCTGGGGCCAACGTCCTGACTTTC
D gene: .; clone size: .; J gene: TRBJ2-7; V gene: TRBV7-9; CDR3 protein: CASSLFGWEQYF; CDR3 DNA: TGTGCCAGCAGCTTATTCGGGTGGGAGCAGTACTTC
D gene: .; clone size: .; J gene: TRBJ1-3; V gene: TRBV5-1; CDR3 protein: CASSLAGVDTIYF; CDR3 DNA: TGCGCCAGCAGCTTGGCAGGGGTTGACACCATATATTTT
D gene: TRBD1; clone size: .; J gene: TRBJ1-2; V gene: TRBV9; CDR3 protein: CASSPGQGAFEYGYTF; CDR3 DNA: TGTGCCAGCAGCCCAGGACAGGGGGCTTTCGAATATGGCTACACCTTC